This is a list of T cell receptor beta chains from one sample in a study of T cell responses to AZD1222 COVID-19 vaccine. Only in-frame clones appear in the TCRdb table, and some are missing; sequencing was by immunoSEQ multiplex PCR. Of 120,000 to 150,000 clones in the sample, under 95% were seen once. The sample was peripheral blood, taken on day 0 of AZD1222 vaccination. These receptors all stem from an adult in good health. CDR3s include the opening cysteine and the closing phenylalanine or tryptophan.

v_call	j_call	cdr3_aa
TRBV27	TRBJ2-3	CATSPLSGLPLDTQYF
TRBV28	TRBJ1-5	CASSLPIRGRNQPQHF
TRBV18	TRBJ2-2	CASSPPTGGNTGELFF
TRBV19	TRBJ1-1	CASSRGRGTEAFF
TRBV9	TRBJ1-4	CASSPGTGTTNEKLFF
TRBV7-9	TRBJ2-5	CASSLPLYDQETQYF
TRBV2	TRBJ2-1	CASRAGGKNEQFF
TRBV27	TRBJ2-1	CASSTSAGGRSYNEQFF
TRBV2	TRBJ2-4	CASSGGQTRAKNIQYF
TRBV15	TRBJ1-2	CATSRDSLAYGYTF
TRBV5-6	TRBJ1-1	CASSWGIMNTEAFF
TRBV6-5	TRBJ2-7	CASSYSGTGRYEQYF
TRBV7-3	TRBJ2-1	CASSLGVGGSYNEQFF
TRBV2	TRBJ2-5	CASSETHGTQYF
TRBV20-1	TRBJ2-7	CSAPLQGEQYF
TRBV29-1	TRBJ2-1	CSAQTGYNEQFF
TRBV4-2	TRBJ2-6	CASSQGGASGANVLTF
TRBV28	TRBJ1-1	CASSSKQGVNTEAFF
TRBV19	TRBJ1-5	CASSTTQTEYSNQPQHF
TRBV11-2	TRBJ2-5	CASSSGRRGVETQYF
TRBV28	TRBJ1-5	CASRRDRGSPNQPQHF
TRBV12-3/TRBV12-4	TRBJ1-2	CASSLLGNYGYTF
TRBV28	TRBJ1-5	CASKFSDRDNQPQHF
TRBV7-2	TRBJ2-5	CASSFRNSQETQYF
TRBV19	TRBJ1-5	CASSIGTHQPQHF
TRBV28	TRBJ1-3	CASSLGGTAGNTIYF
TRBV7-8	TRBJ2-1	CASSLGGAGAYHNEQFF
TRBV5-1	TRBJ2-5	CASSSGQIQETQYF
TRBV6-2/TRBV6-3	TRBJ2-3	CASSPTSGRRKDTQYF
TRBV9	TRBJ1-5	CASSVGGQSNQPQHF
TRBV7-2	TRBJ2-7	CASSPQGWGPYEQYF
TRBV4-2	TRBJ1-6	CASSHKAGEDSPLHF
TRBV6-1	TRBJ1-1	CASSEAGVRTEAFF
TRBV7-9	TRBJ1-4	CASSLSRLNEKLFF
TRBV20-1	TRBJ2-7	CSAPDSYEQYF
TRBV6-2/TRBV6-3	TRBJ1-4	CASSYGPGEKLFF
TRBV5-1	TRBJ2-5	CASSLAGLAGDETQYF
TRBV7-9	TRBJ2-7	CASSWSRTAISYEQYF
TRBV6-5	TRBJ2-2	CASKGHGSTGELFF
TRBV7-2	TRBJ1-6	CASSATGGADSPLHF
TRBV28	TRBJ2-3	CASRFQGSDTQYF
TRBV6-6	TRBJ2-4	CASSRSPGTSGPPGGKNIQYF
TRBV3-1/TRBV3-2	TRBJ2-7	CASSQDISSYEQYF
TRBV7-6	TRBJ2-2	CASSLVGTMNTGELFF
TRBV6-5	TRBJ2-2	CASISGRRDTGELFF
TRBV6-5	TRBJ2-6	CASHRGQANVLTF
TRBV27	TRBJ2-7	CASSLGVGGRLSEQYF